The rows below give T cell receptor beta chains drawn from one sample of a study of long-term antiretroviral therapy in people with HIV. Profiling relied on immunoSEQ multiplex PCR, and the TCRdb table lists in-frame clones only, not all of them. Seen here are some 12,000 clones, approximately 86% observed once, and the top ten hold 15% to 20%. Sequencing used unsorted PBMCs, obtained 3.4 years after starting antiretroviral therapy. All receptors come from a man in his forties or fifties with HIV. The CDR3 runs from the conserved cysteine through the conserved F or W.

J gene	V gene	CDR3 length	CDR3 protein
TRBJ1-1	TRBV5-1	15	CASSLGQTRNTEAFF
TRBJ1-1	TRBV10-3	15	CAISVTGTGNTEAFF
TRBJ1-5	TRBV10-3	15	CAISPGSAGNQPQHF
TRBJ2-7	TRBV7-8	14	CASSLRQGANEQYF
TRBJ2-3	TRBV27	18	CASSFLLGLAGDSDTQYF
TRBJ2-1	TRBV7-2	14	CASSFLRSSDEQFF
TRBJ2-7	TRBV30	15	CAWSPQGSYSYEQYF
TRBJ1-4	TRBV5-1	14	CASNDSPLNEKLFF
TRBJ1-2	TRBV6-5	15	CASSPTWTGGYGYTF
TRBJ2-1	TRBV11-2	15	CASSLAGTQYNEQFF
TRBJ1-1	TRBV29-1	10	CSVGLGEAFF
TRBJ2-7	TRBV4-1	16	CASSPNPGQGIYEQYF
TRBJ1-3	TRBV29-1	15	CSGTFGLHSGNTIYF
TRBJ2-2	TRBV28	14	CASREQGLAVRLFF
TRBJ2-5	TRBV19	11	CASSERETQYF
TRBJ2-7	TRBV6-5	15	CASSYSGLGGPEQYF
TRBJ2-1	TRBV7-2	12	CASLDNNNEQFF
TRBJ2-7	TRBV9	15	CASSVLAGGSYEQYF
TRBJ1-2	TRBV7-9	11	CASSSGDGYTF
TRBJ2-5	TRBV28	14	CASRPPGQSETQYF
TRBJ2-5	TRBV6-6	13	CASSYSVQETQYF
TRBJ2-1	TRBV7-3	14	CASSLAGGLNEQFF
TRBJ2-3	TRBV7-8	16	CASSPFSFSSTDTQYF
TRBJ1-5	TRBV9	15	CASSVGGFGDQPQHF
TRBJ2-4	TRBV4-3	16	CASSQESQGAKNIQYF
TRBJ1-5	TRBV7-8	14	CASSYGQSNQPQHF
TRBJ1-1	TRBV5-1	13	CASSWSTRTEAFF
TRBJ1-5	TRBV6-6	15	CASRKGGDSNQPQHF
TRBJ2-7	TRBV19	15	CASSLGRGRSYEQYF
TRBJ1-5	TRBV18	13	CASSPTGDQPQHF
TRBJ1-1	TRBV5-6	16	CASSRGTGTVETEAFF
TRBJ1-5	TRBV19	14	CASIGGVANQPQHF
TRBJ2-3	TRBV18	16	CASSRTSGHSTDTQYF
TRBJ1-2	TRBV27	13	CASSFGQFNGYTF
TRBJ2-1	TRBV28	16	CASSLLEGTTYNEQFF
TRBJ2-1	TRBV9	16	CASSGDTGMGHNEQFF
TRBJ2-3	TRBV19	13	CASSPQDGYTQYF
TRBJ2-5	TRBV11-2	13	CASSLSKPETQYF
TRBJ1-2	TRBV18	16	CASSPLLGGRVNGYTF
TRBJ2-1	TRBV4-3	16	CASSQDRAGQGNEQFF
TRBJ2-1	TRBV25-1	15	CASGPPGLAGGGQFF
TRBJ1-1	TRBV28	12	CASRLTNTEAFF
TRBJ1-4	TRBV7-6	15	CASSPTDRGNEKLFF
TRBJ2-1	TRBV11-2	14	CASSLHGGENEQFF
TRBJ1-5	TRBV29-1	14	CSVGTGFGDQPQHF
TRBJ1-1	TRBV7-9	14	CASSLGQLNTEAFF
TRBJ1-5	TRBV4-3	13	CASSRGGNQPQHF
TRBJ2-7	TRBV7-9	14	CASSLGVAGEGQYF
TRBJ2-1	TRBV5-6	16	CASSLRGGRLYNEQFF
TRBJ2-7	TRBV29-1	15	CSVEGYVGADYEQYF
TRBJ1-2	TRBV7-8	13	CASSFGTSGGYTF